A selection of T cell receptor beta chains follows, all from one sample in a study of OX40 agonist ivuxolimab in advanced cancers. The method was immunoSEQ multiplex PCR; TCRdb's version includes in-frame clones alone and lacks a portion of them. The table records about 46,000 clones, about 87% of them present only once. The starting material was CD4+ or CD8+ T cells sorted from blood, obtained in a trial of the OX40 agonist ivuxolimab. The receptors here all came from an adult with an advanced solid tumor such as melanoma, head and neck, liver or kidney cancer. Each CDR3 is given with its conserved first and last residue. The order of the fields is D gene, clone size, J gene, V gene, CDR3 DNA, CDR3 protein. D genes are given only for firm matches. For some rows the clone size is stated as once, few or many, or as a class when expanded; others skip it.

TRBD1,-,TRBJ2-7,TRBV13,TGTGCCAGCAGCTCCGGGACAGTAGCCTACGAGCAGTACTTC,CASSSGTVAYEQYF
-,-,TRBJ1-4,TRBV7-9,TGTGCCAGCAGCCAGGGCGGGGGTGGAACTAATGAAAAACTGTTTTTT,CASSQGGGGTNEKLFF
TRBD1,once,TRBJ2-7,TRBV10-3,TGTGCCATCAGTGTTCTTTTTCCCGGGACAGGTAGCTATGTGCAGTACTTC,CAISVLFPGTGSYVQYF
-,-,TRBJ2-7,TRBV27,TGTGCCAGCAGTTCTGGAGGATCCCCGAGTTACGAGCAGTACTTC,CASSSGGSPSYEQYF
TRBD1,-,TRBJ2-7,TRBV6-1,TGTGCCAGCCTGAATAGGGACAGGGGGGGGTACGAGCAGTACTTC,CASLNRDRGGYEQYF
-,-,TRBJ2-1,TRBV2,TGTGCCAGCAGTATTAGCGGTTACTCCTACAATGAGCAGTTCTTC,CASSISGYSYNEQFF
-,medium-sized,TRBJ1-5,TRBV27,TGTGCCAGCAGTTTGAGGGGGTTAGATCAGCCCCAGCATTTT,CASSLRGLDQPQHF
TRBD1,-,TRBJ2-5,TRBV6-5,TGTGCCAGCAGTTACACACAGGGGACCCAAGAGACCCAGTACTTC,CASSYTQGTQETQYF
-,once,TRBJ2-1,TRBV7-6,TGTGCCAGCAGCTTAGCGGAACGGTTCGGCATGCCCCCAAATGAGCAGTTCTTC,CASSLAERFGMPPNEQFF
-,-,TRBJ1-1,TRBV12-5,TGTGCTAGTGGTCCGGATCGGTGGGACACTGAAGCTTTCTTT,CASGPDRWDTEAFF
TRBD1,-,TRBJ2-7,TRBV9,TGTGCCAGCACCCCGGGGACAGCCCCCTACGAGCAGTACTTC,CASTPGTAPYEQYF
-,-,TRBJ2-5,TRBV4-2,TGTGCCAGCAGCCAAGTTGCCCCCCGAGAGACCCAGTACTTC,CASSQVAPRETQYF
-,-,TRBJ1-5,TRBV27,TGTGCCAGCAGTATAACGGGGGCTAGTCAGCCCCAGCATTTT,CASSITGASQPQHF
-,-,TRBJ1-1,TRBV15,TGTGCCACCAGCTCGAAGGGCTGGGACACTGAAGCTTTCTTT,CATSSKGWDTEAFF
-,-,TRBJ1-4,TRBV7-8,TGTGCCAGCAGTACAACTAATGAAAAACTGTTTTTT,CASSTTNEKLFF
TRBD2,-,TRBJ2-2,TRBV28,TGTGCCAGCAGCCAGACTAGCCACACCGGGGAGCTGTTTTTT,CASSQTSHTGELFF